This passage covers 16 T cell receptor beta chains from one sample sequenced in a study of beta chain features in type 1 diabetes. The entirety of the isolated RNA underwent reverse transcription, so expressed TCRB transcripts were sequenced. TCRdb's copy holds only in-frame clones and misses some; the assay was immunoSEQ multiplex PCR. The sample has around 500,000 clones, about 29% seen once. Sequencing was carried out using naive CD4+ T cells from blood. Receptors originate from a man younger than 30 in good health.

The chain combines TRBV14 with TRBJ2-7, with D perhaps assigned TRBD1 or TRBD2 (5 bases each). The CDR3 length is 15 residues. V lost 1 base to trimming and J lost 2 bases, with 12 bases between them. The V gene's germline CDR1 is SGHDN and CDR2 FVKESK. DNA of the CDR3: TGTGCCAGCAGCCAAGCCGGGACGCCGACCTACGAGCAGTACTTC. It codes for CASSQAGTPTYEQYF.

The chain is built from TRBV15 and TRBJ2-3; the match to TRBD2 covers 8 bases. Germline CDR1 reads LNHNV; CDR2 reads YYDKDF (reference sequence). The CDR3 totals 14 residues. J gave up 3 bases and V 4 bases, and 3 bases lay outside the gene matches. The CDR3 DNA reads as TGTGCCACCAGCACTGGCGGGGGGACAGATACGCAGTATTTT. This codes for CATSTGGGTDTQYF. Variable domain in full (rest from reference TRBV15 and TRBJ2-3): DAMVIQNPRYQVTQFGKPVTLSCSQTLNHNVMYWYQQKSSQAPKLLFHYYDKDFNNEADTPDNFQSRRPNTSFCFLDIRSPGLGDTAMYLCATSTGGGTDTQYFGPGTRLTVL.

The V gene is TRBV30, the J gene TRBJ1-1, with D unresolved. Germline values: CDR1 GTSNPN, CDR2 SVGIG (reference sequence). This CDR3 is 11 amino acids long. Trimming stripped 3 bases from V and 7 bases from J, with 9 bases between. CDR3 coding DNA: TGTGCCTGGAGCGAAGTAGGTGAAGCTTTCTTT. It translates to CAWSEVGEAFF. The full variable domain, in which reference TRBV30 and TRBJ1-1 provide the parts outside the CDR3, is SQTIHQWPATLVQPVGSPLSLECTVEGTSNPNLYWYRQAAGRGLQLLFYSVGIGQISSEVPQNLSASRPQDRQFILSSKKLLLSDSGFYLCAWSEVGEAFFGQGTRLTVV.

The rearrangement joins TRBV7-8 to TRBJ2-6; D not resolved. V was trimmed by 0 bases and J by 4 bases, leaving 10 bases between them. The CDR3 spans 16 residues. The V gene's germline CDR1 is SGHVS and CDR2 FQNEAQ. The CDR3 DNA reads TGTGCCAGCAGCTTAGCTGGGGTGCGAGGGGCCAACGTCCTGACTTTC. Amino acid sequence: CASSLAGVRGANVLTF.

The chain links TRBV2 to TRBJ2-2, with 10 bases identical to TRBD1. The ends lost 7 bases at V and 6 bases at J; junction bases unmatched: 8. Germline CDR1 and CDR2: SNHLY and FYNNEI. There are 15 residues in the CDR3. The CDR3 protein is CASTRGQGKPGELFF. In DNA form, the CDR3 reads TGTGCCAGCACCCGGGGACAGGGGAAGCCCGGGGAGCTGTTTTTT.

This clone was observed a few times. V gene TRBV10-1 combines with J gene TRBJ2-3; the match to TRBD2 covers 15 bases. This CDR3 region has 17 residues. Germline assignment: CDR1 WNHNN and CDR2 SYGVQD (reference sequence). The V segment lost 7 bases and the J segment 1 base; nucleotides outside the gene matches: 6. For the CDR3, the DNA is TGCGCCAGCACCGGACTAGCGGGAGGGATCCGCACAGATACGCAGTATTTT. It translates to CASTGLAGGIRTDTQYF.

The chain recombines TRBV5-1 with TRBJ2-5, with 7 bases matching TRBD1. V lost 5 bases and J lost 6; bases outside the gene matches: 13. Germline V gene lookup returns CDR1 SGHRS and CDR2 YFSETQ. This CDR3 spans 15 amino acids. CDR3 DNA: TGCGCCAGCAGTTATAATTTTGGACAGGAGCAGACCCAGTACTTC. Translation gives CASSYNFGQEQTQYF.

In this sample, this clone turned up a few times. The chain employs TRBV9 and TRBJ2-1, with 7 positions matching TRBD2. The CDR3 has 16 amino acids. Germline V CDR1 and CDR2: SGDLS, YYNGEE. J lost 8 bases, V lost 1 base, and 12 bases had no gene match. CDR3 sequence reads: CASSVLSWEGPDEQFF. CDR3 nucleotide sequence: TGTGCCAGCAGCGTACTTTCGTGGGAGGGCCCCGATGAGCAGTTCTTC.

This clone was observed a handful of times. The chain employs TRBV10-3 and TRBJ2-7; 8 bases agree with TRBD1. Per germline, CDR1 ENHRY and CDR2 SYGVKD. Trimming cost V 0 bases and J 5 bases; bases outside gene matches: 3. The CDR3 contains 14 residues. The CDR3 nucleotides read TGTGCCATCAGTGAGTCCTACAGGGGGGACGAGCAGTACTTC. Its translation is CAISESYRGDEQYF.

The V gene is TRBV5-4, the J gene TRBJ2-4, with D unresolved. This CDR3 region has 14 residues. Germline CDR1 reads SGHNT; CDR2 reads YYREEE (reference sequence). V was clipped by 2 bases and J by 9 bases, with 15 bases between them. CDR3 region: CASSFGAETGIQYF. Written as DNA, the CDR3 is TGTGCCAGCAGCTTTGGCGCTGAAACCGGCATTCAGTACTTC.

On this clone itself: The same CDR3 also results from other DNA sequences found in this sample. The chain uses TRBV9 and TRBJ2-1, with 7 bases fitting TRBD2. CDR3 size: 15 residues. With 4 bases clipped from V and 1 base from J, the junction kept 5 bases outside the gene matches. Germline lookup yields CDR1 SGDLS and CDR2 YYNGEE. CDR3 amino acids: CASSPGGSSYNEQFF. CDR3 in DNA: TGTGCCAGCAGCCCTGGCGGGAGTTCCTACAATGAGCAGTTCTTC.

This clone has more than one count but fewer than ten. The chain combines TRBV10-3 with TRBJ2-4; D is perhaps TRBD2 (5 bases). V lost 4 bases to trimming and J lost 2 bases, with 12 bases between them. CDR1 and CDR2 (germline): ENHRY, SYGVKD. The CDR3 has 15 residues. CDR3 coding DNA: TGTGCCATCAGTGCGAGCGGAGCGACCAAAAACATTCAGTACTTC. Translation gives CAISASGATKNIQYF.

This clone was detected a few times. This sequence joins TRBV13 and TRBJ2-3; D gene uncertain. CDR1 and CDR2 (germline): PRHDT, FYEKMQ (reference sequence). Trimming cost V 6 bases and J 4 bases, with 11 bases left between them. The CDR3 totals 13 residues. CDR3 nucleotide sequence: TGTGCCAGCAGGGCCAATGGGGCAGATACGCAGTATTTT. Its translation: CASRANGADTQYF. The full variable domain, with the rest looked up from reference TRBV13 and TRBJ2-3, is AAGVIQSPRHLIKEKRETATLKCYPIPRHDTVYWYQQGPGQDPQFLISFYEKMQSDKGSIPDRFSAQQFSDYHSELNMSSLELGDSALYFCASRANGADTQYFGPGTRLTVL.

This clone has only a few counts. The rearrangement links TRBV10-1 to TRBJ2-7; 7 bases map to TRBD1. This CDR3 has 14 residues. The germline CDR1 and CDR2 sequences are WNHNN and SYGVQD (reference sequence). Unmatched junction bases numbered 7, after V lost 2 bases and J lost 6 bases. CDR3 DNA: TGCGCCAGCAGTGAGAACAGGGGCTTGTCCGAGCAGTACTTC. This codes for CASSENRGLSEQYF.

This rearrangement joins TRBV7-2 to TRBJ2-1, with TRBD1 matching 9 bases. This CDR3 spans 14 amino acids. Germline CDR1 reads SGHTA; CDR2 reads FQGNSA. V trimming: 3 bases; J trimming: 8 bases; junction bases outside the gene matches: 5. CDR3 region: CASSFRTGVDEQFF. CDR3 coding DNA: TGTGCCAGCAGCTTCCGGACAGGGGTCGATGAGCAGTTCTTC.

J is TRBJ2-1 and V is TRBV5-1; 7 nucleotides agree with TRBD1. In germline, CDR1 is SGHRS, CDR2 YFSETQ. CDR3 size: 14 residues. V lost 4 bases to trimming and J lost 6 bases; unmatched junction nucleotides: 7. CDR3 amino acids: CASSLRQGRNEQFF. As DNA, the CDR3 is TGCGCCAGCAGCCTAAGACAGGGTCGCAATGAGCAGTTCTTC.